The clone carrying this T cell receptor (beta chain) was detected ten times or more. The CDR3 has 13 residues. V lost 4 bases, J lost 4 bases, and 10 bases lay in between. CDR1 SGHAT and CDR2 FQNNGV come from the germline V gene. Using RNA transcripts as the source, TCR beta CDR3 regions were amplified. During a first-round RT-PCR of the TCR CDR3, the HTBI primer set was used. In TCRdb, the multiplex PCR reads were re-called with MiXCR into one record per CDR3 protein. This sample carries hundreds of thousands of distinct CDR3 sequences, approximately 14% of them seen once, and the ten largest clones take 5% to 7%. This record belongs to a study of T cells in Graves' hyperthyroidism and ophthalmopathy.

Sequencing input: blood. This clonotype was sampled from a woman aged 25 to 45 with Graves' hyperthyroidism that later progressed to Graves' ophthalmopathy. The chain combines TRBV11-2 with TRBJ2-5, with D possibly matching TRBD2 (5 bases). CDR3 region: CASSSPRGETQYF. The DNA for the CDR3 is TGTGCCAGCAGCTCCCCCCGGGGAGAGACCCAGTACTTC.